The 6 T cell receptor beta chains below were found in one sample sequenced in a study of blood T cells in healthy people across ages. Then a second PCR, running about 6 to 11 cycles, was carried out with a sample-barcoded 5' primer and a J-beta primer mix. TCRdb ran MiXCR on the 5' RACE reads and lists one entry per CDR3 protein. Seen here are about a million distinct CDR3 sequences, about 51% observed once, and the top ten hold over 20%. Sequenced input: blood. The source of these receptors is a woman aged 60-75 years in good health.

The chain carries TRBV14 and TRBJ2-3, with 7 bases lining up with TRBD2. Germline V gene lookup returns CDR1 SGHDN and CDR2 FVKESK. This CDR3 has 17 residues. V trimming: 1 base; J trimming: 1 base; junction bases outside the gene matches: 8. The CDR3 spells CASSQVRAGYGTDTQYF. The CDR3 DNA is TGTGCCAGCAGCCAAGTCCGAGCGGGATACGGCACAGATACGCAGTATTTT.

The V call is TRBV7-2, the J call TRBJ2-1; TRBD2 matches 8 bases. Germline lookup yields CDR1 SGHTA and CDR2 FQGNSA. This CDR3 is 15 amino acids long. J lost 2 bases, V lost 4 bases, and 4 bases had no gene match. The CDR3 loop is CASSYSSGPYNEQFF. CDR3 sequence (DNA): TGTGCCAGCAGCTACTCTAGCGGGCCCTACAATGAGCAGTTCTTC.

The chain carries TRBV10-3 and TRBJ1-1; D unresolved. Germline V CDR1 and CDR2: ENHRY, SYGVKD. The CDR3 totals 14 residues. The V gene lost 2 bases and the J gene lost 3 bases, with 10 bases spanning the gap. CDR3 in DNA: TGTGCCATCAGTGAGGCCCCGGACTACACTGAAGCTTTCTTT. Its protein is CAISEAPDYTEAFF.

This chain links TRBV13 with TRBJ2-4; D remains unclear. TRBJ2-7 explains the end of the DNA better; the J call may be wrong. The CDR3 runs to 15 residues. CDR1 and CDR2 from the germline V gene are PRHDT and FYEKMQ (reference sequence). CDR3 region: CASSLVSDLSYEQYF. For the CDR3, the DNA is TGTGCCAGCAGCTTAGTGTCAGATTTATCCTACGAGCAGTACTTC.

In this sample, this clonotype turned up a few times. The chain links TRBV28 to TRBJ2-7; 9 nucleotides line up with TRBD1. The CDR3 is 14 amino acids. The J segment lost 7 bases and the V segment lost 5 bases, leaving 9 bases of the junction unmatched. Germline CDR1 and CDR2: MDHEN and SYDVKM. The CDR3 loop reads CASSPGTGWYEQYF. In DNA, the CDR3 is TGTGCCAGCAGTCCCGGGACAGGGTGGTATGAGCAGTACTTC.

In its sample, this clonotype was seen many times. The rearrangement joins TRBV12-3 or TRBV12-4 to TRBJ1-2; 9 positions match TRBD1. J gave up 4 bases and V 5 bases, and 5 bases lay outside the gene matches. This CDR3 contains 14 residues. The CDR3: CASSEQGAGYGYTF. The CDR3 DNA is TGTGCCAGCAGTGAACAGGGGGCAGGCTATGGCTACACCTTC.